The clone carrying this T cell receptor (beta chain) was observed many times. As yet, its antigen is unknown. The CDR3 extends over 16 amino acids. Germline V gene data show CDR1 as SGHVS and CDR2 as FQNEAQ. The ends lost 2 bases at V and 3 bases at J; junction bases unmatched: 10. This sample was taken from a study of T cell repertoires in cytomegalovirus infection. Overall study: CMV infection together with matching HLA type was indicated by public TCR beta signatures.

General study findings and limits: Using cumulative public TCR beta family frequency, the authors identified those who carried CMV together with the relevant HLA. Within the response measured ex vivo, HLA-C-restricted CMV-specific TCR beta clonotypes were dominant.

One entry per CDR3 protein results from TCRdb running MiXCR on the reads. This table holds almost 500,000 distinct CDR3 sequences, about 11% found once. V gene TRBV7-8 combines with J gene TRBJ2-7; 7 nucleotides agree with TRBD1. The sample comprised PBMCs. The source is a human donor in good health (CMV status not recorded). Some clones in this sample may be carry-over from other donors' samples. CDR3 sequence: CASSLFPGQIFYEQYF. CDR3 coding DNA: TGTGCCAGCAGCTTATTCCCGGGACAGATTTTCTACGAGCAGTACTTC. Complete variable domain (other parts from reference TRBV7-8 and TRBJ2-7): GAGVSQSPRYKVAKRGQDVALRCDPISGHVSLFWYQQALGQGPEFLTYFQNEAQLDKSGLPSDRFFAERPEGSVSTLKIQRTQQEDSAVYLCASSLFPGQIFYEQYFGPGTRLTVT.